A single sample is the source of the 30 T cell receptor beta chains below, sequenced in a study of shared clonotypes between healthy human individuals. Sequenced by immunoSEQ multiplex PCR; TCRdb stores in-frame clones only, minus some. The sample consists of a few million clones, under 95% of them appearing once. Sequencing was carried out using naive CD4+ T cells from PBMCs. Documented subset: CD45RA+ positively selected. Receptor source: a young man in good health. Some clones in this sample may be carry-over from other donors' samples.

The V and J genes are TRBV9 and TRBJ2-7; D gene unclear. The ends were cut back, 4 bases at V and 0 bases at J, with 20 bases in the middle. The germline V gene has CDR1 SGDLS and CDR2 YYNGEE. This CDR3 is 17 amino acids long. Here the CDR3 reads CASSPRLGSPSSYEQYF. Here the CDR3 DNA reads TGTGCCAGCAGCCCCCGTTTGGGCAGTCCGAGCTCCTACGAGCAGTACTTC.

The count of this clone is one. This chain connects TRBV29-1 to TRBJ2-2; TRBD1 matches at 7 bases. This CDR3 comprises 16 residues. Germline CDR1 reads SQVTM; CDR2 reads ANQGSEA. With 4 bases clipped from V and 5 bases from J, the junction kept 13 bases outside the gene matches. CDR3 in amino acids: CSVGKGAVLGTGELFF. The CDR3 DNA is TGCAGCGTTGGCAAGGGGGCAGTGCTGGGAACCGGGGAGCTGTTTTTT.

The chain has TRBV27 and TRBJ2-7; TRBD1 might be the D (5 bases). Trimming took off 0 bases at V and 0 bases at J, with 9 bases between the two ends. Germline V gives CDR1 MNHEY, CDR2 SMNVEV (reference sequence). This CDR3 is 15 amino acids long. DNA of the CDR3: TGTGCCAGCAGTTTATCAGGGGTCTCCTCCTACGAGCAGTACTTC. Protein product: CASSLSGVSSYEQYF.

The V gene is TRBV7-3, the J gene TRBJ2-6; D is possibly TRBD2 (5 bases). The CDR3 runs to 17 residues. Trimming shortened V by 2 bases and J by 0 bases, and 11 bases separated the two germline ends. CDR1 is SGHTA, CDR2 FQGTGA, per germline. The CDR3 spells CASSLRVRGSGANVLTF. In DNA form, the CDR3 reads TGTGCCAGCAGCTTACGAGTCCGGGGCTCTGGGGCCAACGTCCTGACTTTC. Together with reference TRBV7-3 and TRBJ2-6, the CDR3 gives the full variable domain: GAGVSQTPSNKVTEKGKYVELRCDPISGHTALYWYRQSLGQGPEFLIYFQGTGAADDSGLPNDRFFAVRPEGSVSTLKIQRTERGDSAVYLCASSLRVRGSGANVLTFGAGSRLTVL.

The J gene is TRBJ2-7, the V gene TRBV5-1; tentatively, D is TRBD2 (6 bases). The CDR3 totals 15 residues. V shed 1 base and J shed 0 bases, with 11 bases lying between them. Germline CDR1 reads SGHRS; CDR2 reads YFSETQ. Here the CDR3 reads CASSLPRGDSYEQYF. The CDR3, as DNA: TGCGCCAGCAGCTTGCCTCGCGGGGACTCCTACGAGCAGTACTTC.

The V call is TRBV28, the J call TRBJ1-2; unclear D gene. Germline CDR1 is MDHEN and CDR2 is SYDVKM. V was pared by 4 bases and J by 8 bases, with 17 bases between. CDR3 length: 14 amino acids. The DNA of the CDR3 is TGTGCCAGCAGTTCAGCCCCCCCTCGGCCGGGCTACACCTTC. It translates to CASSSAPPRPGYTF.

The rearrangement uses TRBV5-1 and TRBJ2-4, with 8 bases lining up with TRBD1. The CDR3 covers 14 residues. Per the germline V gene, CDR1 is SGHRS and CDR2 is YFSETQ. V was clipped by 4 bases and J by 7 bases; unmatched bases: 7. CDR3 residues: CASSPWTGTNIQYF. DNA for the CDR3: TGCGCCAGCAGCCCGTGGACAGGGACCAACATTCAGTACTTC.

The chain is built from TRBV18 and TRBJ1-3; perhaps TRBD1 as D (5 bases). Trimming took off 2 bases at V and 2 bases at J, with 10 bases between the two ends. Per germline, CDR1 KGHSH and CDR2 LQKENI. The CDR3 runs 15 residues. For the CDR3, the DNA is TGTGCCAGCTCACCAGGCAGGGATACTGGAAACACCATATATTTT. Its protein is CASSPGRDTGNTIYF. The whole variable domain, filled in from reference TRBV18 and TRBJ1-3, reads NAGVMQNPRHLVRRRGQEARLRCSPMKGHSHVYWYRQLPEEGLKFMVYLQKENIIDESGMPKERFSAEFPKEGPSILRIQQVVRGDSAAYFCASSPGRDTGNTIYFGEGSWLTVV.

The V and J genes are TRBV12-5 and TRBJ2-5, with D perhaps matching TRBD1 or TRBD2 (5 bases each). The V and J ends lost 5 bases and 4 bases respectively, with 14 bases between them. Germline CDR1 and CDR2: LGHNT and FRNRAP. The CDR3 length is 14 residues. This chain's CDR3 is CASGLGTVRETQYF. CDR3 in DNA: TGTGCTAGTGGTCTGGGGACCGTGCGAGAGACCCAGTACTTC. Drawing the rest from reference TRBV12-5 and TRBJ2-5, the complete variable domain is DARVTQTPRHKVTEMGQEVTMRCQPILGHNTVFWYRQTMMQGLELLAYFRNRAPLDDSGMPKDRFSAEMPDATLATLKIQPSEPRDSAVYFCASGLGTVRETQYFGPGTRLLVL.

The CDR3 DNA is TGTGCCAGCAGCACCGACAGGGTGGAGCAGTACTTC. As protein: CASSTDRVEQYF. The genes are TRBV2 and TRBJ2-7; TRBD1 aligns across 7 bases. With V trimmed by 6 bases and J by 7 bases, 6 bases remained unmatched. This CDR3 comprises 12 residues. Germline V CDR1 and CDR2: SNHLY, FYNNEI. The variable domain in full, completed from reference TRBV2 and TRBJ2-7, reads EPEVTQTPSHQVTQMGQEVILRCVPISNHLYFYWYRQILGQKVEFLVSFYNNEISEKSEIFDDQFSVERPDGSNFTLKIRSTKLEDSAMYFCASSTDRVEQYFGPGTRLTVT.

The chain uses TRBV7-9 and TRBJ2-1, with 8 bases lining up with TRBD2. From germline, CDR1 is SEHNR and CDR2 FQNEAQ (reference sequence). V was pared by 5 bases and J by 4 bases, with 7 bases of the junction left unmatched. CDR3 length: 15 residues. The CDR3 DNA reads TGTGCCAGCAGCCGAGTCGCGGGAGGTTACAATGAGCAGTTCTTC. Translating it yields CASSRVAGGYNEQFF. Full variable domain (missing parts from reference TRBV7-9 and TRBJ2-1): DTGVSQNPRHKITKRGQNVTFRCDPISEHNRLYWYRQTLGQGPEFLTYFQNEAQLEKSRLLSDRFSAERPKGSFSTLEIQRTEQGDSAMYLCASSRVAGGYNEQFFGPGTRLTVL.

The chain combines TRBV4-2 with TRBJ2-3; D is uncertain. The CDR3 is made up of 13 amino acids. Germline V lookup: CDR1 LGHNA, CDR2 YNFKEQ. V was pared by 1 base and J by 7 bases, with 9 bases between. CDR3 DNA sequence: TGTGCCAGCAGCCAAGGGCCCACGAATACGCAGTATTTT. Translated, it gives CASSQGPTNTQYF.

This sequence joins TRBV28 and TRBJ2-1; tentative D call: TRBD2 (5 bases). V was clipped by 4 bases and J by 1 base, with 14 bases between them. In germline, CDR1 is MDHEN, CDR2 SYDVKM. The length of the CDR3 is 16 residues. CDR3 coding DNA: TGTGCCAGCAGTTCCGGGAAGACGGTATCCTACAATGAGCAGTTCTTC. Translation gives CASSSGKTVSYNEQFF.

Note on this clone: This specimen includes other DNA sequences encoding the same CDR3. CDR3 nucleotide sequence: TGTGCCTGGAGTCCCCTTATCGCGACTAATGAAAAACTGTTTTTT. Amino acids: CAWSPLIATNEKLFF. The chain joins TRBV30 to TRBJ1-4; D is unclear. V was pared by 2 bases and J by 2 bases, with 12 bases between. Germline V gene data show CDR1 as GTSNPN and CDR2 as SVGIG (reference sequence). CDR3 length equals 15 residues.

The CDR3 DNA reads TGCGCCAGCAAGACAGGGGCCACCGGGGAGCTGTTTTTT. This encodes CASKTGATGELFF. The rearrangement uses TRBV5-1 and TRBJ2-2, with 8 bases lining up with TRBD1. V gave up 6 bases and J gave up 4 bases; unmatched junction bases: 2. There are 13 residues in the CDR3. CDR1 is SGHRS and CDR2 is YFSETQ in the germline V gene.

The chain couples TRBV19 to TRBJ1-5, with D perhaps matching TRBD1 (6 bases). Trimming removed 5 bases at V and 7 bases at J, with 18 bases between. The germline CDR1 and CDR2 sequences are LNHDA and SQIVND (reference sequence). The CDR3 sequence is 15 residues long. The CDR3 reads CASSALMGARQPQHF. The CDR3 nucleotides are TGTGCCAGTAGTGCCCTAATGGGGGCTCGGCAGCCCCAGCATTTT. The full variable domain, rest sourced from reference TRBV19 and TRBJ1-5, is DGGITQSPKYLFRKEGQNVTLSCEQNLNHDAMYWYRQDPGQGLRLIYYSQIVNDFQKGDIAEGYSVSREKKESFPLTVTSAQKNPTAFYLCASSALMGARQPQHFGDGTRLSIL.

This chain links TRBV6-1 with TRBJ1-3; 10 nucleotides align to TRBD1. Germline V gene lookup returns CDR1 MNHNS and CDR2 SASEGT. This CDR3 region has 13 residues. With 6 bases clipped from V and 7 bases from J, the junction kept 3 bases outside the gene matches. CDR3 DNA sequence: TGTGCCAGCAGCGGGACAGGGGTCAACACCATATATTTT. It translates to CASSGTGVNTIYF.

The V gene is TRBV28, the J gene TRBJ2-7, with D unresolved. The ends were cut back, 10 bases at V and 5 bases at J, with 6 bases in the middle. Per the germline V gene, CDR1 is MDHEN and CDR2 is SYDVKM. There are 9 residues in the CDR3. CDR3 amino acids: CATGDEQYF. CDR3 sequence (DNA): TGTGCCACAGGCGACGAGCAGTACTTC.

The CDR3 protein is CASRGRFGVSETQYF. CDR3 nucleotide sequence: TGTGCCAGCAGGGGGCGTTTTGGAGTATCGGAGACCCAGTACTTC. This rearrangement joins TRBV6-5 to TRBJ2-5, with D possibly TRBD1 on 5 matching bases. Per germline, CDR1 MNHEY and CDR2 SVGAGI. The length of the CDR3 is 15 residues. Trimming shortened V by 6 bases and J by 5 bases, and 19 bases separated the two germline ends.

The chain combines TRBV5-1 with TRBJ2-7; D call uncertain. The V end lost 4 bases, the J end lost 11 bases, and 19 bases lay between the germline ends. The germline gives CDR1 SGHRS, CDR2 YFSETQ. The CDR3 extends over 13 amino acids. As DNA, the CDR3 is TGCGCCAGCAGCCCCGAGGACGGTTCCATGGAGTACTTC. Protein sequence: CASSPEDGSMEYF.

The rearrangement uses TRBV29-1 and TRBJ1-2, with D uncertain. The germline V gene encodes CDR1 SQVTM and CDR2 ANQGSEA. The CDR3 spans 13 residues. Between the trimmed V and J ends, which lost 4 bases and 7 bases, there was a span of 16 bases. The CDR3 here is CSVGLDLGIGYTF. DNA for the CDR3: TGCAGCGTTGGCCTCGACCTCGGGATTGGCTACACCTTC.

The chain is built from TRBV10-3 and TRBJ1-1; no reliable D call. CDR3 length: 15 residues. Germline V gene data show CDR1 as ENHRY and CDR2 as SYGVKD. Trimming shortened V by 6 bases and J by 1 base, and 15 bases separated the two germline ends. The CDR3 spells CAIRGTRTPNTEAFF. In DNA form, the CDR3 reads TGTGCCATCAGAGGAACCCGGACCCCGAACACTGAAGCTTTCTTT.

The rearrangement links TRBV30 to TRBJ1-1; TRBD1 agrees at 7 bases. Germline CDR1 is GTSNPN and CDR2 is SVGIG (reference sequence). The CDR3 runs to 13 residues. V was clipped by 2 bases and J by 5 bases; unmatched bases: 5. The CDR3: CAWSQGDRTEAFF. The CDR3 coding sequence is TGTGCCTGGAGTCAGGGGGATCGTACTGAAGCTTTCTTT.

This clone was counted once. The V call is TRBV5-1, the J call TRBJ2-1; 8 bases match TRBD2. The CDR3 extends over 15 amino acids. Germline CDR1 and CDR2: SGHRS and YFSETQ. J gave up 5 bases and V 2 bases, and 6 bases lay outside the gene matches. DNA of the CDR3: TGCGCCAGCAGCTTTGTAGCGGGGTCGAACAATGAGCAGTTCTTC. Translating gives CASSFVAGSNNEQFF.

The CDR3 is CSVGTSREQYF. The CDR3 DNA follows: TGCAGCGTTGGGACTAGCAGGGAGCAGTACTTC. J is TRBJ2-7 and V is TRBV29-1, with 8 bases identical to TRBD2. CDR1 is SQVTM and CDR2 is ANQGSEA in the germline V gene. The CDR3 contains 11 residues. V was pared by 4 bases and J by 7 bases, with 3 bases of the junction left unmatched.

About this clone itself: Distinct nucleotide sequences in the sample also encode this CDR3. The V gene is TRBV28, the J gene TRBJ1-5; TRBD1 might be the D (5 bases). Trimming stripped 5 bases from V and 7 bases from J, with 9 bases between. Germline V gene sequence: CDR1 MDHEN, CDR2 SYDVKM. This CDR3 is 12 amino acids long. CDR3 residues: CASSPPGQPQHF. Written as DNA, the CDR3 is TGTGCCAGCAGTCCTCCAGGGCAGCCCCAGCATTTT.

The gene calls are TRBV4-2 and TRBJ2-5, with D hard to call. This CDR3 is built from 10 residues. Germline-derived CDR1 and CDR2 are LGHNA and YNFKEQ. V was clipped by 8 bases and J by 5 bases, with 6 bases between them. The CDR3 DNA reads TGTGCCAGCCCCCATGAGACCCAGTACTTC. Translated: CASPHETQYF.

V and J are TRBV10-1 and TRBJ2-1; TRBD2 matches at 7 bases. The CDR3 is 16 amino acids. Germline CDR1 is WNHNN and CDR2 is SYGVQD (reference sequence). V lost 1 base to trimming and J lost 0 bases; unmatched junction nucleotides: 3. As DNA, the CDR3 is TGCGCCAGCAGTGAGTTGGGCGGGAGCTCCTACAATGAGCAGTTCTTC. The encoded protein is CASSELGGSSYNEQFF.

This clone was recorded a few times. The rearrangement links TRBV7-9 to TRBJ1-1, with TRBD1 as a possible D gene (5 bases). V lost 4 bases and J lost 5, with 11 bases in between. Germline CDR1 reads SEHNR; CDR2 reads FQNEAQ (reference sequence). This CDR3 comprises 13 residues. The CDR3, as DNA: TGTGCCAGCAGCTCAACAGACAGAACTGAAGCTTTCTTT. The encoded protein is CASSSTDRTEAFF. The whole variable domain, remainder taken from reference TRBV7-9 and TRBJ1-1, is DTGVSQNPRHKITKRGQNVTFRCDPISEHNRLYWYRQTLGQGPEFLTYFQNEAQLEKSRLLSDRFSAERPKGSFSTLEIQRTEQGDSAMYLCASSSTDRTEAFFGQGTRLTVV.

In DNA, the CDR3 is TGTGCCAGTAGTTCGGGCAGATTGAACACTGAAGCTTTCTTT. Amino acid sequence: CASSSGRLNTEAFF. The chain combines TRBV19 with TRBJ1-1; no definite D call. The CDR3 runs 14 residues. CDR1 and CDR2 (germline): LNHDA, SQIVND (reference sequence). V was trimmed by 5 bases and J by 0 bases, leaving 10 bases between them.